These 30 T cell receptor beta chains share one sample of origin, sequenced in a study of human T cells and chemical hapten exposure. Each CDR3 protein gets one entry after TCRdb re-called the RACE reads with MiXCR. This sample carries roughly 50,000 distinct CDR3 sequences, approximately 11% of them seen once, and the ten largest clones take around 2%. Time point denoted: patch test 1, 2 weeks after DPC sensitization. The treatment here: therapeutic diphenylcyclopropenone sensitization with weekly scalp DPC. Blood, whole and unfractionated, served as the source for total RNA extraction. The sequences come from whole blood, collected in connection with sensitization to the hapten diphenylcyclopropenone (DPC). These receptors were taken from a woman aged 40 to 50 with alopecia areata. Some clones in this sample may be carry-over from other donors' samples.

This clonotype was observed at least ten times. The chain uses TRBV18 and TRBJ2-7, with D possibly matching TRBD1 (5 bases). The CDR3 contains 13 residues. From germline, CDR1 is KGHSH and CDR2 LQKENI. V lost 3 bases to trimming and J lost 3 bases, with 9 bases between them. CDR3 in DNA: TGTGCCAGCTCACCTACGACAGTCTACGAGCAGTACTTC. Protein: CASSPTTVYEQYF.

This clonotype was picked up a small number of times. This rearrangement joins TRBV7-3 to TRBJ2-5, with 9 bases fitting TRBD1. Germline trimming cut 4 bases from V and 5 bases from J; bases unmatched to any gene: 11. This CDR3 comprises 16 residues. From germline, CDR1 is SGHTA and CDR2 FQGTGA. The CDR3 spells CASSSSQQGAGETQYF. CDR3 sequence (DNA): TGTGCCAGCAGCTCCTCCCAACAGGGGGCTGGCGAGACCCAGTACTTC.

This clonotype was seen many times. V usage is TRBV12-3 or TRBV12-4 and J usage is TRBJ1-1; D not certain. V lost 0 bases to trimming and J lost 3 bases, with 11 bases between them. This CDR3 region has 15 residues. For the CDR3, the DNA is TGTGCCAGCAGTTTAGCGGAGCTACCAGACACTGAAGCTTTCTTT. It codes for CASSLAELPDTEAFF.

This clonotype was observed at least ten times. V is TRBV10-3 and J is TRBJ2-1; possible D gene TRBD1, 5 bases. V was clipped by 2 bases and J by 3 bases, with 11 bases between them. The CDR3 spans 15 residues. Germline V lookup: CDR1 ENHRY, CDR2 SYGVKD. CDR3 region: CAISESTGDYNEQFF. For the CDR3, the DNA is TGTGCCATCAGTGAGAGCACAGGAGACTACAATGAGCAGTTCTTC.

This clonotype came up a few times. The gene calls are TRBV7-2 and TRBJ2-5, with D tentatively TRBD1 (5 bases). CDR1 and CDR2 from the germline V gene are SGHTA and FQGNSA. V lost 2 bases, J lost 7 bases, and 17 bases lay in between. The CDR3 consists of 15 residues. CDR3: CASSLTEDTTLTQYF. The CDR3 DNA reads as TGTGCCAGCAGCTTAACAGAGGACACTACATTGACCCAGTACTTC.

This clonotype has at least ten counts. The chain combines TRBV2 with TRBJ1-3; the match to TRBD1 covers 8 bases. J gave up 1 base and V 6 bases, and 5 bases lay outside the gene matches. Germline CDR1 and CDR2: SNHLY and FYNNEI. The length of the CDR3 is 15 residues. CDR3 region: CASRRTGSSGNTIYF. In DNA form, the CDR3 reads TGTGCCAGCAGAAGGACAGGGTCGTCTGGAAACACCATATATTTT.

This clonotype was counted a few times. The chain employs TRBV6-5 and TRBJ2-3; D uncertain. The V and J ends lost 5 bases and 6 bases respectively, with 18 bases between them. The CDR3 is 15 amino acids. CDR1 and CDR2 (germline): MNHEY, SVGAGI. The CDR3 loop reads CASSRSASRVDTQYF. The CDR3, as DNA: TGTGCCAGCAGTAGATCGGCCTCTCGAGTGGATACGCAGTATTTT.

This clonotype was seen at least ten times. The chain couples TRBV30 to TRBJ1-4, with unresolved D. The CDR3 runs 11 residues. Germline CDR1 reads GTSNPN; CDR2 reads SVGIG (reference sequence). CDR3 DNA: TGTGCTCGGGAGGGTCAGGAAAAACTGTTTTTT. Its protein product is CAREGQEKLFF.

This chain joins TRBV7-9 and TRBJ2-1; D unresolved. This CDR3 has 13 amino acids. The V and J ends lost 3 bases and 13 bases respectively, with 16 bases between them. Germline V gene sequence: CDR1 SEHNR, CDR2 FQNEAQ (reference sequence). Here the CDR3 reads CASSFTSGVTQFF. CDR3 DNA sequence: TGTGCCAGCAGCTTTACCTCGGGCGTAACCCAGTTCTTC.

There are a few counts of this clonotype. The chain links TRBV11-2 to TRBJ2-5, with D tentatively TRBD2 (6 bases). CDR1 is SGHAT, CDR2 FQNNGV, per germline. V was trimmed by 4 bases and J by 4 bases, leaving 10 bases between them. CDR3 length: 13 residues. CDR3 protein: CASSYRDSETQYF. Here the CDR3 DNA reads TGTGCCAGCAGCTACCGGGACTCAGAGACCCAGTACTTC. The full variable domain, its missing parts supplied by reference TRBV11-2 and TRBJ2-5, is EAGVAQSPRYKIIEKRQSVAFWCNPISGHATLYWYQQILGQGPKLLIQFQNNGVVDDSQLPKDRFSAERLKGVDSTLKIQPAKLEDSAVYLCASSYRDSETQYFGPGTRLLVL.

In its sample, this clonotype was seen many times. The V and J genes are TRBV3-1 and TRBJ1-5; TRBD1 aligns across 8 bases. This CDR3 has 14 residues. Unmatched junction bases numbered 6, after V lost 8 bases and J lost 3 bases. CDR1 is LGHDT and CDR2 is YNNKEL in the germline V gene (reference sequence). CDR3 protein: CASGGQGNNQPQHF. The DNA of the CDR3 is TGTGCCAGCGGCGGACAGGGCAACAATCAGCCCCAGCATTTT.

This clonotype was seen ten or more times. This CDR3 reads CASSQQGAANTEAFF. The CDR3 DNA reads TGTGCCAGCAGCCAACAGGGGGCGGCGAACACTGAAGCTTTCTTT. The chain carries TRBV5-6 and TRBJ1-1; TRBD1 matches 9 bases. After removal of 4 bases from V and 1 base from J, the junction contained 5 bases not matched to a gene. The CDR3 has 15 amino acids. From germline, CDR1 is SGHDT and CDR2 YYEEEE.

The chain is built from TRBV6-2 or TRBV6-3 and TRBJ2-1; weak D call: TRBD1 (5 bases). In germline, CDR1 is MNHEY, CDR2 SVGEGT. The CDR3 covers 14 residues. Trimming took 0 bases from V and 2 from J, leaving 5 bases between them. The chain's CDR3 is CASSYSDTYNEQFF. For the CDR3, the DNA is TGTGCCAGCAGTTACTCGGACACCTACAATGAGCAGTTCTTC.

This clonotype showed up just a few times. The CDR3 here is CSALGGPHTQYF. For the CDR3, the DNA is TGCAGTGCCTTGGGGGGGCCCCATACGCAGTATTTT. V usage is TRBV20-1 and J usage is TRBJ2-3; TRBD2 might be the D (7 bases). Germline lookup yields CDR1 DFQATT and CDR2 SNEGSKA (reference sequence). V dropped 6 bases and J dropped 7 bases, with 14 bases sitting between them. The CDR3 sequence is 12 residues long.

This sequence joins TRBV6-2 or TRBV6-3 and TRBJ2-3; 10 positions match TRBD1. CDR1 and CDR2 from the germline V gene are MNHEY and SVGEGT. This CDR3 region has 14 residues. The ends lost 6 bases at V and 5 bases at J; junction bases unmatched: 5. The CDR3 coding sequence is TGTGCCAGCAGCTGGGACAGGGGCAGAGATACGCAGTATTTT. This sequence encodes CASSWDRGRDTQYF.

This clonotype appeared a few times. This sequence joins TRBV6-1 and TRBJ2-3; 10 bases line up with TRBD1. The CDR3 is made up of 15 amino acids. J lost 3 bases, V lost 5 bases, and 5 bases had no gene match. In germline, CDR1 is MNHNS, CDR2 SASEGT. CDR3 sequence reads: CASSLRTGGTDTQYF. CDR3 bases: TGTGCCAGCAGTCTCAGGACAGGGGGAACAGATACGCAGTATTTT.

This clonotype was recorded many times. This chain connects TRBV12-3 or TRBV12-4 to TRBJ2-3, with 8 bases identical to TRBD1. The CDR3 loop spans 14 amino acids. Germline trimming cut 3 bases from V and 4 bases from J; bases unmatched to any gene: 3. The CDR3 nucleotides are TGTGCCAGCAGTTTGGGACAGGTATCAGATACGCAGTATTTT. Protein: CASSLGQVSDTQYF.

The V gene is TRBV21-1, the J gene TRBJ1-4; no DNA check was done on the table's D call, TRBD1. TRBV21-1 is classified as a pseudogene. The CDR3 is made up of 10 amino acids. Here the CDR3 DNA reads TGTGCCAACCCCCACGACGTCCTGTTTTTT. Translating gives CANPHDVLFF.

This clonotype was seen more than once but under ten times. The chain recombines TRBV12-3 or TRBV12-4 with TRBJ2-5; tentative D call: TRBD2 (6 bases). Trimming cost V 7 bases and J 5 bases, with 17 bases left between them. The CDR3 length is 14 residues. The CDR3, as DNA: TGTGCCAGCACCGGGGGTTCGGGGTCCGAGACCCAGTACTTC. Protein sequence: CASTGGSGSETQYF.

The table lists this clonotype with a few counts. The V gene is TRBV27, the J gene TRBJ2-1; a weak D match, TRBD1 (6 bases). The V end was cut by 3 bases, the J end by 4 bases, with 16 bases between. Germline V CDR1 and CDR2: MNHEY, SMNVEV (reference sequence). This CDR3 has 16 residues. CDR3 residues: CASSFLSGTPYNEQFF. In nucleotides, the CDR3 is TGTGCCAGCAGTTTCCTCTCCGGGACACCGTACAATGAGCAGTTCTTC.

The chain is built from TRBV28 and TRBJ1-1; D may be TRBD1 (6 bases). There are 15 residues in the CDR3. The V end lost 2 bases, the J end lost 4 bases, and 14 bases lay between the germline ends. Germline V gives CDR1 MDHEN, CDR2 SYDVKM. The chain's CDR3 is CASSLPTGRGTEAFF. The CDR3 coding sequence is TGTGCCAGCAGTTTACCCACGGGCAGGGGCACTGAAGCTTTCTTT.

This clonotype was counted many times. The V and J genes are TRBV15 and TRBJ2-7; 10 nucleotides align to TRBD1. The CDR3 runs 15 residues. The J segment lost 5 bases and the V segment lost 4 bases, leaving 8 bases of the junction unmatched. Germline V gene data show CDR1 as LNHNV and CDR2 as YYDKDF (reference sequence). The CDR3 sequence: CATSTDDRGPNEQYF. The CDR3 DNA sequence: TGTGCCACCAGCACAGACGACAGGGGGCCCAACGAGCAGTACTTC.

This clonotype showed up just a few times. J is TRBJ2-7 and V is TRBV20-1; D gene uncertain. Trimming pared 1 base from V and 2 bases from J, leaving 6 bases between. The germline CDR1 and CDR2 sequences are DFQATT and SNEGSKA (reference sequence). CDR3 length equals 12 residues. The CDR3 loop reads CSARAIPYEQYF. CDR3 DNA: TGCAGTGCTAGAGCAATACCCTACGAGCAGTACTTC.

This clonotype was detected ten times or more. This chain connects TRBV18 to TRBJ1-5, with D maybe TRBD1 (5 bases). The length of the CDR3 is 15 residues. Germline lookup yields CDR1 KGHSH and CDR2 LQKENI. Trimming shortened V by 3 bases and J by 2 bases, and 11 bases separated the two germline ends. The CDR3 nucleotides are TGTGCCAGCTCACCCGGGGCAGGCGGCAATCAGCCCCAGCATTTT. Protein: CASSPGAGGNQPQHF.

Turning to this clonotype: A much larger clone differs by one base, so this may be a read error. The chain combines TRBV6-1 with TRBJ1-4; maybe TRBD1 (6 bases). The CDR3 sequence is 15 residues long. Germline CDR1 reads MNHNS; CDR2 reads SASEGT. The CDR3 region is CASRNSGATNEKLLF. The CDR3 DNA sequence: TGTGCCAGCAGAAACTCGGGGGCAACTAATGAAAAACTGCTTTTT.

This clonotype was found many times. The chain is built from TRBV7-3 and TRBJ1-1; D is perhaps TRBD1 (5 bases). Germline CDR1 and CDR2: SGHTA and FQGTGA. Trimming shortened V by 4 bases and J by 5 bases, and 17 bases separated the two germline ends. The CDR3 runs 15 residues. This CDR3 is CASSSGVGGETEAFF. CDR3 DNA sequence: TGTGCCAGCAGCTCCGGCGTGGGAGGGGAGACTGAAGCTTTCTTT.

The rearrangement joins TRBV6-6 to TRBJ2-7; D could derive from TRBD1 or TRBD2 (5 bases each). The CDR3 runs 17 residues. The germline CDR1 and CDR2 sequences are MNHNY and SVGAGI (reference sequence). Trimming cost V 4 bases and J 6 bases, with 25 bases left between them. The CDR3 loop reads CASSSTRDGYLGSEQYF. DNA of the CDR3: TGTGCCAGCAGTTCGACCCGGGACGGATATTTGGGCAGCGAGCAGTACTTC.

The rearrangement links TRBV19 to TRBJ1-2; a possible D gene is TRBD1 (6 bases). In germline, CDR1 is LNHDA, CDR2 SQIVND (reference sequence). V was pared by 8 bases and J by 1 base, with 20 bases between. The CDR3 loop spans 16 amino acids. Here the CDR3 reads CASSPTGGAFNYGYTF. As DNA, the CDR3 is TGTGCCAGTTCCCCCACGGGGGGGGCCTTTAACTATGGCTACACCTTC.

This clonotype was observed many times. The chain is built from TRBV4-2 and TRBJ1-2; D may be TRBD1 (5 bases). Germline assignment: CDR1 LGHNA and CDR2 YNFKEQ. The V gene lost 0 bases and the J gene lost 7 bases, with 15 bases spanning the gap. This CDR3 comprises 15 residues. CDR3 amino acids: CASSQDHGRVGGYTF. DNA of the CDR3: TGTGCCAGCAGCCAAGATCACGGCAGGGTCGGTGGCTACACCTTC.

This clonotype has a handful of counts. The chain is built from TRBV11-2 and TRBJ2-1; TRBD2 might be the D (5 bases). The germline V gene encodes CDR1 SGHAT and CDR2 FQNNGV. V gave up 6 bases and J gave up 4 bases, with 7 bases separating them. This CDR3 is 12 amino acids long. In DNA, the CDR3 is TGTGCCAGCAGTTGGACTTACAATGAGCAGTTCTTC. Encoded protein: CASSWTYNEQFF.